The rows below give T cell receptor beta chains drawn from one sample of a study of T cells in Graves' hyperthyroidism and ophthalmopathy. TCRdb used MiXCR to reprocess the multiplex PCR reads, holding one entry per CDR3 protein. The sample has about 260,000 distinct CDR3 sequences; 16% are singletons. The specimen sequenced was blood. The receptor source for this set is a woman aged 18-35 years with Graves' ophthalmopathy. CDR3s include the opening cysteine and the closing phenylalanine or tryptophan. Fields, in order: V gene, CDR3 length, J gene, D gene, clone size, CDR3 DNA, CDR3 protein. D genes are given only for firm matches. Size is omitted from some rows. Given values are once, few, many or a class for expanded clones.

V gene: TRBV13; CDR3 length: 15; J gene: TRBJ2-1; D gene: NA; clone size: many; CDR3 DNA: TGTGCCAGCAGCTCGACTCTTCTCTCCTACAATGAGCAGTTCTTC; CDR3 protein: CASSSTLLSYNEQFF
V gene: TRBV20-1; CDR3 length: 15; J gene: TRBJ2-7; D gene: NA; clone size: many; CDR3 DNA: TGCAGTGCTCCAAATAGGGGGAGTACCTCCTACGAGCAGTACTTC; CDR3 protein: CSAPNRGSTSYEQYF
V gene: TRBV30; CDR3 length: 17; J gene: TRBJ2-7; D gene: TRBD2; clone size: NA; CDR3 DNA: TGTGCCTGGACCCATCCGGGGCTAGCGGGAGGGTCCTACGAGCAGTACTTC; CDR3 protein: CAWTHPGLAGGSYEQYF
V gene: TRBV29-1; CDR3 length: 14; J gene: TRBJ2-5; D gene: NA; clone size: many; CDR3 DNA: TGCAGCGGGGGTGGGGGGACACCCCAAGAGACCCAGTACTTC; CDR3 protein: CSGGGGTPQETQYF
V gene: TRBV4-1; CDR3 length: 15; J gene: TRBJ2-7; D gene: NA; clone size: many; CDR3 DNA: TGCGCCAGCAGCCAAGGGAGGGGCGGGGACTACGAGCAGTACTTC; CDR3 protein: CASSQGRGGDYEQYF
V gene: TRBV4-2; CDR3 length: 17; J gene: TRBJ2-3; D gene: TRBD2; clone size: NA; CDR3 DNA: TGTGCCAGCAGCCAAGAGGGGACTAGCGGGCTAGCAGATACGCAGTATTTT; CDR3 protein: CASSQEGTSGLADTQYF
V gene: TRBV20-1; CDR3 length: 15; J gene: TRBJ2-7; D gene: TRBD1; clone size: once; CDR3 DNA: TGCAGTGCTAGACCTGGGACAGGGGGGGGCAACGAGCAGTACTTC; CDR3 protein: CSARPGTGGGNEQYF
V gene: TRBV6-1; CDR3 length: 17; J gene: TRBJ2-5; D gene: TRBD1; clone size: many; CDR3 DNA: TGTGCCAGCAGTGATGTCGCCAGGGGGACCACCGGAGAGACCCAGTACTTC; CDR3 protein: CASSDVARGTTGETQYF
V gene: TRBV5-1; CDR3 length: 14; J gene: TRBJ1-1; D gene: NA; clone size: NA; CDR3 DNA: TGCGCCAGCAGCTTGGGTGAGCGGAACACTGAAGCTTTCTTT; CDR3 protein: CASSLGERNTEAFF
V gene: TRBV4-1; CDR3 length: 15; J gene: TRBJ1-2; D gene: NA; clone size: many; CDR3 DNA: TGCGCCAGCAGCCAAGGTTGGGGTACTAACTATGGCTACACCTTC; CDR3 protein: CASSQGWGTNYGYTF
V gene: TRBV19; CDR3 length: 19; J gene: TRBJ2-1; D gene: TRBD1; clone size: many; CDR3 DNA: TGTGCCAGCCCGGAACCACCACAGGGGGCCCTACCTACCTACAATGAGCAGTTCTTC; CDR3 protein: CASPEPPQGALPTYNEQFF
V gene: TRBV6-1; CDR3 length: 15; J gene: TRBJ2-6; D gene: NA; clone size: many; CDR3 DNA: TGTGCCAGCAGCATCGTTCACGGTGGGGCCAACGTCCTGACTTTC; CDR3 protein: CASSIVHGGANVLTF
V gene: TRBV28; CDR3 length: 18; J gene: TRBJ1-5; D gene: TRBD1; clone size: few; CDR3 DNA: TGTGCCAGCAGTTCTCTCGGGACAGGGGTTTATAGCAATCAGCCCCAGCATTTT; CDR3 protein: CASSSLGTGVYSNQPQHF
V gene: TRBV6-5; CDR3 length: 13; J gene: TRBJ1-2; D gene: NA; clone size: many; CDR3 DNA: TGTGCCAGCAGTTACACGACCGGCTATGGCTACACCTTC; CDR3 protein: CASSYTTGYGYTF
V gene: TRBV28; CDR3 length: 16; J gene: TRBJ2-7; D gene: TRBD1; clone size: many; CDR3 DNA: TGTGCCAGCAGTTTATCGGGGTTCAGGGGGACCTACGAGCAGTACTTC; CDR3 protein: CASSLSGFRGTYEQYF
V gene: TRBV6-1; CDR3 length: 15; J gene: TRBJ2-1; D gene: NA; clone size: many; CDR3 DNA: TGTGCCAGCTCAAATATGGGGCCGGGATACAATGAGCAGTTCTTC; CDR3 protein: CASSNMGPGYNEQFF
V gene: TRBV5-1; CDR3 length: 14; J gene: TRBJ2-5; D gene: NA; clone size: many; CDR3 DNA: TGCGCCAGCAGCTTGTATGGGGGAATGGAGACCCAGTACTTC; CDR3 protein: CASSLYGGMETQYF
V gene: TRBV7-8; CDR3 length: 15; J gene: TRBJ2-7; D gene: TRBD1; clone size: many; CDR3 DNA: TGTGCCAGCAGAAAAAGCCGGGACAGGTCGTACGAGCAGTACTTC; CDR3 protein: CASRKSRDRSYEQYF
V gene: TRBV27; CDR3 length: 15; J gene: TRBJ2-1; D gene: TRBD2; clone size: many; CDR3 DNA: TGTGCCAGCAGTTTACTTGCGGGGGGCAACAATGAGCAGTTCTTC; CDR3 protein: CASSLLAGGNNEQFF
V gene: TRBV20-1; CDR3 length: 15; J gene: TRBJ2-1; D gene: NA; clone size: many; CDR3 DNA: TGCAGTGCTCCTTCCGCAGGTCGGGGGAACAATGAGCAGTTCTTC; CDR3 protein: CSAPSAGRGNNEQFF
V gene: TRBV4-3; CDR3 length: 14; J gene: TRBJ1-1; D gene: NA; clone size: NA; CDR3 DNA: TGCGCCAGCAGCCATACAGGGATGAACACTGAAGCTTTCTTT; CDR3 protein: CASSHTGMNTEAFF
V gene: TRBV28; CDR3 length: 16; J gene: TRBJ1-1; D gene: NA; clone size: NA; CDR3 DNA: TGTGCCAGCAGCGAACTTCCCCAGGGATTGAACACTGAAGCTTTCTTT; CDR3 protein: CASSELPQGLNTEAFF
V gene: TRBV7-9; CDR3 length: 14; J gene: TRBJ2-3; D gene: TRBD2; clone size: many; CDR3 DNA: TGTGCCAGCAGCGAGGCGGGGGGGCTTGATACGCAGTATTTT; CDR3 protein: CASSEAGGLDTQYF
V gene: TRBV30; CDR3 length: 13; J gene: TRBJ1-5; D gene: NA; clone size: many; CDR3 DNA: TGTGCCTGGAGTGCGGATAGCAATCAGCCCCAGCATTTT; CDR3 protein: CAWSADSNQPQHF
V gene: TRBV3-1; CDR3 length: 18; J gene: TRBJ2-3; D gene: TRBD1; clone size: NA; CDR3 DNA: TGTGCCAGCAGCCAAGATCCCCTTTGGGACAGGGGGCAGGATACGCAGTATTTT; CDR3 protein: CASSQDPLWDRGQDTQYF
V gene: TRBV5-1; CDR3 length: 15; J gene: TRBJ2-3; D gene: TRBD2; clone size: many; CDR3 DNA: TGCGCCAGCACCCTGGCGGGGGAGAGCGCAGATACGCAGTATTTT; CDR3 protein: CASTLAGESADTQYF
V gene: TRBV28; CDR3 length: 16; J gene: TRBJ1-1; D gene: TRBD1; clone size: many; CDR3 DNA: TGTGCCAGCAGTCCCACGGGACAGGGGATGAACACTGAAGCTTTCTTT; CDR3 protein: CASSPTGQGMNTEAFF
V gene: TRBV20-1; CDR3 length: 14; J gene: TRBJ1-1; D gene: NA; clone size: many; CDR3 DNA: TGCAGTGTCCAAAGAGGAGGAATAATCACTGAAGCTTTCTTT; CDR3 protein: CSVQRGGIITEAFF
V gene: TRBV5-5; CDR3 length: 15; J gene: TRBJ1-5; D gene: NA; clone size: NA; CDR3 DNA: TGTGCCAGCAGCGTCCAAGGGGGTAGTCATCAGCCCCAGCATTTT; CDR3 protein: CASSVQGGSHQPQHF
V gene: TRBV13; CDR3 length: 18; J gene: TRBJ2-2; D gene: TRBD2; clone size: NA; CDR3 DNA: TGTGCCAGCAGGCCCGGGACTAGCGGATCAACGAACACCGGGGAGCTGTTTTTT; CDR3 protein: CASRPGTSGSTNTGELFF
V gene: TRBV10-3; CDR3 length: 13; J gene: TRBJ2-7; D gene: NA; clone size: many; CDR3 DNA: TGTGCCATCAGTGAGTCGGGGGGCCTGGAGCAGTACTTC; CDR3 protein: CAISESGGLEQYF
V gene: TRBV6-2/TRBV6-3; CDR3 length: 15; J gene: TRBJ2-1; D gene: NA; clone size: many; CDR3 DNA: TGTGCCAGCAGTTACTCGAGATCTCCCGAAGGATGGCAGTTCTTC; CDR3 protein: CASSYSRSPEGWQFF
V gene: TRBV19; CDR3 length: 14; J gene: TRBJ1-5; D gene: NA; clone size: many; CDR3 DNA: TGTGCCAGTAGTATAGGCACTGCCGGAAGGCCCCAGCATTTT; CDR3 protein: CASSIGTAGRPQHF
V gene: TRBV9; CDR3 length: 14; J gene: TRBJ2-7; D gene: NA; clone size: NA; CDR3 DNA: TGTGCCAGCAGCGTAGGGTCGGGAGCTAACGAGCAGTACTTC; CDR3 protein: CASSVGSGANEQYF
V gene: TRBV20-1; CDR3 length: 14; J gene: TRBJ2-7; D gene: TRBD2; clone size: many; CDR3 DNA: TGCAGTGCTAAGGGGACTAGCGGGATTCCCGAGCAGTACTTC; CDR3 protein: CSAKGTSGIPEQYF